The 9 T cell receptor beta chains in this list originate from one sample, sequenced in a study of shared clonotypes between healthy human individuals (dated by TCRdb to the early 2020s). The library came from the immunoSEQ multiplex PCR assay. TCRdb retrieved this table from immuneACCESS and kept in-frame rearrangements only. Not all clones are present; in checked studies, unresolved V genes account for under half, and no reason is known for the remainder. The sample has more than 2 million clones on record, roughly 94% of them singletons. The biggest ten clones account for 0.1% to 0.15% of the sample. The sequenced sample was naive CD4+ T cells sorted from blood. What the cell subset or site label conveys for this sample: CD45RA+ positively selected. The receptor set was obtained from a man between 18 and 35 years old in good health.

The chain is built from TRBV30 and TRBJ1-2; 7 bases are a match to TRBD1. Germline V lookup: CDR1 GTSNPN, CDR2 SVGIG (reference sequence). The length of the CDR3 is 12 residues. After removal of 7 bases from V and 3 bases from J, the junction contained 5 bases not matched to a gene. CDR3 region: CALDREYYGYTF. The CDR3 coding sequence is TGTGCCTTAGACAGGGAATACTATGGCTACACCTTC. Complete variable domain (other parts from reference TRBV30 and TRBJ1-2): SQTIHQWPATLVQPVGSPLSLECTVEGTSNPNLYWYRQAAGRGLQLLFYSVGIGQISSEVPQNLSASRPQDRQFILSSKKLLLSDSGFYLCALDREYYGYTFGSGTRLTVV.

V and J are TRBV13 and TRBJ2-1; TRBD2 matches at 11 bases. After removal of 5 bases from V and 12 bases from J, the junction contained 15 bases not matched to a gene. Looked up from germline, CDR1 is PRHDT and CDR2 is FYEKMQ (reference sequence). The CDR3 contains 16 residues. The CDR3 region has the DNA TGTGCCAGCAGCGAACTTACGACTATAGCGGGAGGGCCGCAGTTCTTC. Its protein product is CASSELTTIAGGPQFF.

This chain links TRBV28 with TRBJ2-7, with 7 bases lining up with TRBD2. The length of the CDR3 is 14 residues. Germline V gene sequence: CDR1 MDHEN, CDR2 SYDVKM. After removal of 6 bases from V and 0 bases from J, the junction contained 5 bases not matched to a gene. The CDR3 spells CASRMGGVSYEQYF. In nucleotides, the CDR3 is TGTGCCAGCAGGATGGGGGGGGTCTCCTACGAGCAGTACTTC.

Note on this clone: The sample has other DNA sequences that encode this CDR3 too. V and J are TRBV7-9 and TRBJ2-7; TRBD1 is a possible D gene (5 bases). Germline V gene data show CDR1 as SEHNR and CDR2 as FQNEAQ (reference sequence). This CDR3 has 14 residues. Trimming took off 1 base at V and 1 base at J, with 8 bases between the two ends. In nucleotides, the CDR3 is TGTGCCAGCAGCTTAGATCAGGGTTCCTACGAGCAGTACTTC. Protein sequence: CASSLDQGSYEQYF.

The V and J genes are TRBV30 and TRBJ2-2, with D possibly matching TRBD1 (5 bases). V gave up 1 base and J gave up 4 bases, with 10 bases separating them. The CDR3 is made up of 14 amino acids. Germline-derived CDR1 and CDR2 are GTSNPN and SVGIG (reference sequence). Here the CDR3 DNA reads TGTGCCTGGAGTGCCCGACAGAGCACCGGGGAGCTGTTTTTT. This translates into CAWSARQSTGELFF.

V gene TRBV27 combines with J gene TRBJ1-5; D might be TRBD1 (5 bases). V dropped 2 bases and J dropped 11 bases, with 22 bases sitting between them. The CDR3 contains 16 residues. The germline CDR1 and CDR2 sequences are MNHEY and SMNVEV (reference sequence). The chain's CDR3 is CASSLKGGAPVAAQHF. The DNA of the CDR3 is TGTGCCAGCAGTTTAAAGGGTGGGGCCCCCGTCGCGGCCCAGCATTTT.

DNA of the CDR3: TGCGCCAGCAGTTTCGACAGAGGGGAGCTGTTTTTT. Translation: CASSFDRGELFF. V gene TRBV5-1 combines with J gene TRBJ2-2; tentative D call: TRBD1 (5 bases). Trimming took 5 bases from V and 8 from J, leaving 10 bases between them. Looked up from germline, CDR1 is SGHRS and CDR2 is YFSETQ. The CDR3 length is 12 residues. Filled out from reference TRBV5-1 and TRBJ2-2, the complete variable domain reads KAGVTQTPRYLIKTRGQQVTLSCSPISGHRSVSWYQQTPGQGLQFLFEYFSETQRNKGNFPGRFSGRQFSNSRSEMNVSTLELGDSALYLCASSFDRGELFFGEGSRLTVL.

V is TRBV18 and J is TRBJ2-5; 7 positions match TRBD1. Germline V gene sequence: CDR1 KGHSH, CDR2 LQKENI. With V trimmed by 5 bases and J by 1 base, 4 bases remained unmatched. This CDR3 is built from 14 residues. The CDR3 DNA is TGTGCCAGCTCATCGTGGGACAGCCAAGAGACCCAGTACTTC. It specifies CASSSWDSQETQYF.

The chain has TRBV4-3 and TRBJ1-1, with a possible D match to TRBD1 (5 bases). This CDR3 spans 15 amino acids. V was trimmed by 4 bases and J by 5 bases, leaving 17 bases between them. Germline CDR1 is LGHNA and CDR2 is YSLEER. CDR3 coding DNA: TGCGCCAGCAGCCCCGGGTCGGGGGTCGAGACTGAAGCTTTCTTT. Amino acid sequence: CASSPGSGVETEAFF.